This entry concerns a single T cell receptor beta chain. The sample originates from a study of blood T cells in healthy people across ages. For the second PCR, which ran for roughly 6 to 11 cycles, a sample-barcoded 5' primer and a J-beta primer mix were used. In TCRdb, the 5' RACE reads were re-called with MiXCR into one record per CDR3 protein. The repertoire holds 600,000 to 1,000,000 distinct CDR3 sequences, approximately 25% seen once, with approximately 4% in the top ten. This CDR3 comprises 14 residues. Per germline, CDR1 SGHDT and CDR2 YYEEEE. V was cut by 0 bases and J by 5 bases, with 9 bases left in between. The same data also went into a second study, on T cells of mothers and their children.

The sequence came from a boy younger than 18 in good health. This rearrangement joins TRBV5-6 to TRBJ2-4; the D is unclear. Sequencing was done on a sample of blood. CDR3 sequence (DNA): TGTGCCAGCAGCTTGGGTGCAAGGGAAAACATTCAGTACTTC. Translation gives CASSLGARENIQYF.